This T cell receptor (beta chain) came from a study of cytomegalovirus exposure and HLA in healthy donors. Points on this clone: What it recognizes is unknown.

Whole-study results and caveats: Later analysis demonstrated an association between a missense DCLRE1C variant and TCR beta V- and J-gene trimming. The HLA-A and HLA-B alleles of most subjects were reportedly predicted accurately from TCR beta sequences. A later analysis reportedly identified an Asian-associated ancestry cluster as carrying fewer N-insertions than the roughly 700-donor mean. Several top significant clusters appeared, in a later analysis, to be linked to common viral pathogens.

This PCR relied on a set of 60 Vbeta primers and 13 Jbeta primers. Some clones are missing from TCRdb's copy, which holds only in-frame ones; the method was immunoSEQ multiplex PCR. The sample records about 61,000 clones, 80% to 90% being singletons. The clonotype originates from a man younger than 45 in good health and CMV-seropositive. The sample comprised PBMCs.

CDR3 amino acids: CAWSAGISNQPQHF. In DNA, the CDR3 is TGTGCCTGGAGTGCAGGGATTAGCAATCAGCCCCAGCATTTT. V gene TRBV30 combines with J gene TRBJ1-5; D may be TRBD1 (5 bases). Germline V lookup: CDR1 GTSNPN, CDR2 SVGIG (reference sequence). The CDR3 runs to 14 residues. V was trimmed by 1 base and J by 0 bases, leaving 7 bases between them.